This T cell receptor (beta chain) originates from a study of blood T cell repertoires in COVID-19. Study-level information: Researchers got acute and convalescent COVID-19 samples from the United States, Italy and Spain. Sample material is recorded as cDNA or gDNA derived from T cells, B-cell-depleted T cells, or PBMCs.

As processed by the authors: Nucleated cell counts were estimated from reference gene primer amplification. Generated by immunoSEQ multiplex PCR, the TCRdb table keeps only in-frame clones and is missing some. Clone size and V and J calls were adopted from that table, with D and trimming inferred from the DNA. Here the sample spans under 350,000 clones, about nine tenths being singletons. This CDR3 is 14 amino acids long. CDR1 is ENHRY and CDR2 is SYGVKD in the germline V gene. Comments on this clone: The junction and the germline gene differ at one end; a read error may be behind it.

The sequenced material came from peripheral blood. This chain connects TRBV10-3 to TRBJ1-1, with D perhaps TRBD1 (5 bases). The TCR comes from a man aged 45-65 years with acute or convalescent COVID-19. The DNA of the CDR3 is TGTGCCATCAAGGCGACAGTAATGAACACTAAAGCTTTCTTT. Translating it yields CAIKATVMNTKAFF.